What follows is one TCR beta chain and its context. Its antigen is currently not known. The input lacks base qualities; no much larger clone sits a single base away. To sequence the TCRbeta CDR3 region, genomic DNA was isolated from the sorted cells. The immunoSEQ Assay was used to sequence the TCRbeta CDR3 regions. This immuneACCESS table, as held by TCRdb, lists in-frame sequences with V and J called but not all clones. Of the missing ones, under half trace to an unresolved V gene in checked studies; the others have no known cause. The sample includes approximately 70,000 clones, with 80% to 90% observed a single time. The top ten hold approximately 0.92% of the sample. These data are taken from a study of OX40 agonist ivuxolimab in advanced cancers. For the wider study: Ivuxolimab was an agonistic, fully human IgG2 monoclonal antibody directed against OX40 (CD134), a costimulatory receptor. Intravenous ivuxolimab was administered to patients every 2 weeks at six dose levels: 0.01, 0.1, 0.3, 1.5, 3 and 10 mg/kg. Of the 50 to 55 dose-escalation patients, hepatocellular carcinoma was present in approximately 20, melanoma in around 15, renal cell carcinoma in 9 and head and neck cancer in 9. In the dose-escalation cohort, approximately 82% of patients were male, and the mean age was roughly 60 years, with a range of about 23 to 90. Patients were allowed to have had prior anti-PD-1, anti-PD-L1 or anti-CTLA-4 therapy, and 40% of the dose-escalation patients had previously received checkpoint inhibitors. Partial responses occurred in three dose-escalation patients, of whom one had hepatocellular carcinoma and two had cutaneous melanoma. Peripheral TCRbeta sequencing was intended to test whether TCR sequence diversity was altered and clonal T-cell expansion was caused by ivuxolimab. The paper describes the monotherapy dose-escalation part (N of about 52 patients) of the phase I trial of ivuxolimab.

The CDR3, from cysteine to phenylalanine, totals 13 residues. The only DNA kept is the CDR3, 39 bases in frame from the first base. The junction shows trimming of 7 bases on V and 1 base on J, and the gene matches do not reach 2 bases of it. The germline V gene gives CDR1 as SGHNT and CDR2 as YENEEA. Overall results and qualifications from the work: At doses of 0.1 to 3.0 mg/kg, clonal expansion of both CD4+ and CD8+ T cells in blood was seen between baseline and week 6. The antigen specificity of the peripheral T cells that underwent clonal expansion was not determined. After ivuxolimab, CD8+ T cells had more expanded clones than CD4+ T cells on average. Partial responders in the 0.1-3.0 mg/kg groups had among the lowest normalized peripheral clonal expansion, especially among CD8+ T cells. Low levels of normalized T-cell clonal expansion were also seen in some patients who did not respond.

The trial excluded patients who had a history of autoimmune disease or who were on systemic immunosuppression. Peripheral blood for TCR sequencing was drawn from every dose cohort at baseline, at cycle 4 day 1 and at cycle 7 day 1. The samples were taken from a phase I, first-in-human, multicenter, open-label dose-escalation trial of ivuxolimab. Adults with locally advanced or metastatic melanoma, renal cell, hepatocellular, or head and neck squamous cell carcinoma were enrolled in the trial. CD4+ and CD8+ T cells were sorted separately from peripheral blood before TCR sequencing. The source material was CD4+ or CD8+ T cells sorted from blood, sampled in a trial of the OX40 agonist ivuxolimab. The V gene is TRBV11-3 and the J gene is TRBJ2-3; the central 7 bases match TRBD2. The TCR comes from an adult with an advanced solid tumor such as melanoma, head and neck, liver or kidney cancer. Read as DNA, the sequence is TGTGCCAGCAACAGCGGGGGCACAGATACGCAGTATTTT. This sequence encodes CASNSGGTDTQYF.